The sequence of this T cell receptor (beta chain) was determined in a study of technical replicates of blood from four donors (dated by TCRdb to 2016 to 2017). Library preparation employed the immunoSEQ multiplex PCR assay. TCRdb mirrors the immuneACCESS table, restricted to in-frame sequences. Some clones are absent from its copies; in checked studies, under half trace to an unresolved V gene, and the reason for the others is unknown. For this sample there are approximately 95,000 clones; 85% to 95% appear just once. Approximately 0.36% of the sample is held by the ten biggest clonotypes. Worth noting for this clone: Its antigen remains undetermined. Per-nucleotide qualities are absent, and no much larger clonotype sits a single base away.

From the cysteine up to the phenylalanine, the CDR3 has a length of 18 residues. Just CDR3 DNA is preserved here, 54 bases in frame from base 1. V and J lose 5 bases and 0 bases, and a span of 22 bases separates them. CDR1 is given as MDHEN and CDR2 as SYDVKM, both from the germline V gene. Sequencing was done on a sample of T cells isolated from PBMCs. The sequence was collected from a human donor in good health. The rearranged segments are TRBV28 and TRBJ1-1; the D gene assignment is ambiguous. CDR3 loop: CASSDYPGLGLMNTEAFF. The DNA sequence reads TGTGCCAGCAGTGACTACCCCGGACTTGGTCTCATGAACACTGAAGCTTTCTTT.